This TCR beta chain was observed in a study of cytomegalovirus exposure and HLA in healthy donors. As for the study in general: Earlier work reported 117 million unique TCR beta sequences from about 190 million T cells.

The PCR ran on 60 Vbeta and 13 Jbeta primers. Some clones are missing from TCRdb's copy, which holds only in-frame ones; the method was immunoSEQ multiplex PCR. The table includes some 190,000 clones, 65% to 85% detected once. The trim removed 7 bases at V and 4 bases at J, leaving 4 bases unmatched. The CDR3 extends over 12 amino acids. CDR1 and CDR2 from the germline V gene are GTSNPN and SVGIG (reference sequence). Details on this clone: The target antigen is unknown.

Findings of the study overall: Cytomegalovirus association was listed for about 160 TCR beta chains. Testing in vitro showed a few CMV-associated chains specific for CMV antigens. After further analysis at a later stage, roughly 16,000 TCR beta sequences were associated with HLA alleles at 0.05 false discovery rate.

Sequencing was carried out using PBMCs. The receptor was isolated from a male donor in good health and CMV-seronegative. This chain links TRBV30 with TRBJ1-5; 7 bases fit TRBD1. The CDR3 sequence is CAFGQENQPQHF. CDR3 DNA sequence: TGTGCCTTCGGACAGGAAAATCAGCCCCAGCATTTT.